Below are 10 T cell receptor beta chains sequenced from a single sample in a study of radiotherapy plus CTLA-4 blockade in lung cancer. Produced via immunoSEQ multiplex PCR; TCRdb's table is partial and in-frame only. The table has some 30,000 clones, 60% to 85% seen once. The sequencing here drew on peripheral blood, taken from a patient treated with radiotherapy plus ipilimumab. All receptors derive from a human donor with non-small cell lung cancer that progressed on radiotherapy plus ipilimumab.

This chain joins TRBV11-2 and TRBJ2-2; D is perhaps TRBD1 (6 bases). V dropped 4 bases and J dropped 4 bases, with 10 bases sitting between them. Germline CDR1 and CDR2: SGHAT and FQNNGV. The length of the CDR3 is 14 residues. CDR3 DNA: TGTGCCAGCAGCTCCACGGACAGCACCGGGGAGCTGTTTTTT. Its translation is CASSSTDSTGELFF.

This clone was seen a few times. V usage is TRBV6-5 and J usage is TRBJ2-5; tentatively, D is TRBD1 or TRBD2 (5 bases each). The CDR3 is 14 residues long. V was pared by 0 bases and J by 2 bases, with 7 bases between. Germline CDR1 MNHEY, CDR2 SVGAGI. The CDR3 DNA reads as TGTGCCAGCAGTTACTCTTGGGGGCAAGAGACCCAGTACTTC. Protein sequence: CASSYSWGQETQYF.

V is TRBV6-5 and J is TRBJ1-4, with D hard to call. This CDR3 comprises 14 residues. Germline-derived CDR1 and CDR2 are MNHEY and SVGAGI. Trimming left V 8 bases short and J 1 base short, with 11 bases between. CDR3 sequence (DNA): TGTGCCAGCCGGATGGGGATAACTAATGAAAAACTGTTTTTT. Amino acids: CASRMGITNEKLFF.

This clone was observed a handful of times. This chain links TRBV6-5 with TRBJ1-1; D call uncertain. Germline V gene lookup returns CDR1 MNHEY and CDR2 SVGAGI. V lost 2 bases to trimming and J lost 0 bases, with 10 bases between them. The CDR3 is 15 amino acids. The CDR3 DNA follows: TGTGCCAGCAGTTACGAGGTGGCGATGAACACTGAAGCTTTCTTT. It codes for CASSYEVAMNTEAFF.

The rearrangement joins TRBV28 to TRBJ1-4, with D uncertain. The CDR3 consists of 16 residues. Germline CDR1 MDHEN, CDR2 SYDVKM. V was trimmed by 4 bases and J by 0 bases, leaving 12 bases between them. CDR3 protein: CASSSRNSATNEKLFF. The CDR3 nucleotides are TGTGCCAGCAGTTCAAGGAATTCGGCAACTAATGAAAAACTGTTTTTT.

This chain connects TRBV9 to TRBJ1-1, with D possibly being TRBD1 (6 bases). The CDR3 is 13 residues long. Germline V gives CDR1 SGDLS, CDR2 YYNGEE. Trimming cost V 4 bases and J 8 bases, with 15 bases left between them. The CDR3 region is CASSPIGGGEAFF. CDR3 sequence (DNA): TGTGCCAGCAGCCCTATTGGAGGGGGAGAAGCTTTCTTT. The whole variable domain, filled in from reference TRBV9 and TRBJ1-1, reads DSGVTQTPKHLITATGQRVTLRCSPRSGDLSVYWYQQSLDQGLQFLIQYYNGEERAKGNILERFSAQQFPDLHSELNLSSLELGDSALYFCASSPIGGGEAFFGQGTRLTVV.

The chain uses TRBV5-4 and TRBJ2-3; TRBD2 matches 10 bases. The CDR3 loop spans 15 amino acids. Germline V gene sequence: CDR1 SGHNT, CDR2 YYREEE (reference sequence). V gave up 0 bases and J gave up 8 bases; unmatched junction bases: 6. CDR3 sequence reads: CASSLEGLAGVTQYF. The CDR3 DNA reads TGTGCCAGCAGCTTGGAAGGTCTAGCGGGGGTTACGCAGTATTTT.

The V and J genes are TRBV6-5 and TRBJ1-1, with 7 bases that match TRBD1. From germline, CDR1 is MNHEY and CDR2 SVGAGI. This CDR3 comprises 14 residues. V lost 7 bases to trimming and J lost 5 bases; unmatched junction nucleotides: 10. CDR3 amino acids: CASTTEGAGTEAFF. CDR3 nucleotides: TGTGCCAGCACCACGGAGGGGGCGGGTACTGAAGCTTTCTTT.

The chain has TRBV7-9 and TRBJ1-6; D is uncertain. CDR1 is SEHNR and CDR2 is FQNEAQ in the germline V gene (reference sequence). Trimming left V 4 bases short and J 14 bases short, with 12 bases between. CDR3 length equals 12 residues. CDR3 sequence (DNA): TGTGCCAGCAGCTCAGGCAGGATTTCCCTCCACTTT. It translates to CASSSGRISLHF.

The rearrangement links TRBV25-1 to TRBJ1-1; D might be TRBD1 (6 bases). This CDR3 spans 11 amino acids. The V end was cut by 8 bases, the J end by 4 bases, with 8 bases between. Germline V gives CDR1 MGHDK, CDR2 SYGVNS. This CDR3 is CASGQSTEAFF. The CDR3, as DNA: TGTGCCAGCGGACAGAGCACTGAAGCTTTCTTT.